This T cell receptor beta chain was identified in a study of spatial heterogeneity in lung cancer. Regarding the study as a whole: The number of expanded tumor alpha and beta chains correlated with mutation number.

CDR3 length: 13 amino acids. Trimming shortened V by 2 bases and J by 5 bases, and 9 bases separated the two germline ends. Germline V CDR1 and CDR2: SGHAT, FQNNGV. Time point defined: sample taken at primary tumor resection. Samples came from 70 to 80 TRACERx patients with untreated early-stage lung cancer. The sequenced material consisted of unsorted whole RNA from tumor, nontumor lung or frozen PBMC. As to this clonotype: Its antigen is undetermined.

One entry per CDR3 protein, called by TCRdb with MiXCR from the 5' RACE reads. The table lists under 4,000 distinct CDR3 sequences, 35% to 45% of them singletons, with roughly a third in the top ten. Material: lung tumor tissue, obtained at surgery. The receptor was derived from a male donor with early-stage non-small cell lung cancer. V usage is TRBV11-2 and J usage is TRBJ2-5; D remains unclear. CDR3 residues: CASSLTISETQYF. CDR3 nucleotide sequence: TGTGCCAGCAGCTTAACAATCTCCGAGACCCAGTACTTC.